This TCR beta chain was found in a study of radiotherapy plus CTLA-4 blockade in lung cancer. Overall study context: Among enrolled patients, under 20% responded and 25% to 35% achieved disease control. Points from the study as a whole: Researchers report tumor-derived TCR clones expanding in blood after radiotherapy plus ipilimumab.

Only in-frame clones appear in the TCRdb table, and some are missing; sequencing was by immunoSEQ multiplex PCR. Of over 30,000 clones in the sample, roughly 73% were seen once. In the case of this clone: Its antigen is not identified.

This CDR3 is 13 amino acids long. V dropped 6 bases and J dropped 8; count of bases not matched to a gene: 9. From germline, CDR1 is SQVTM and CDR2 ANQGSEA. With ipilimumab providing CTLA-4 blockade, focal radiation was administered to patients who had chemo-refractory metastatic non-small-cell lung cancer. The TCR originated in a human donor with non-small cell lung cancer that progressed on radiotherapy plus ipilimumab. This specimen was peripheral blood, taken from a patient treated with radiotherapy plus ipilimumab. V usage is TRBV29-1 and J usage is TRBJ1-4, with 7 bases fitting TRBD1. CDR3 in DNA: TGCAGCGTAGGGGACAGTAGGGGCGAAAAACTGTTTTTT. Translated, it gives CSVGDSRGEKLFF.